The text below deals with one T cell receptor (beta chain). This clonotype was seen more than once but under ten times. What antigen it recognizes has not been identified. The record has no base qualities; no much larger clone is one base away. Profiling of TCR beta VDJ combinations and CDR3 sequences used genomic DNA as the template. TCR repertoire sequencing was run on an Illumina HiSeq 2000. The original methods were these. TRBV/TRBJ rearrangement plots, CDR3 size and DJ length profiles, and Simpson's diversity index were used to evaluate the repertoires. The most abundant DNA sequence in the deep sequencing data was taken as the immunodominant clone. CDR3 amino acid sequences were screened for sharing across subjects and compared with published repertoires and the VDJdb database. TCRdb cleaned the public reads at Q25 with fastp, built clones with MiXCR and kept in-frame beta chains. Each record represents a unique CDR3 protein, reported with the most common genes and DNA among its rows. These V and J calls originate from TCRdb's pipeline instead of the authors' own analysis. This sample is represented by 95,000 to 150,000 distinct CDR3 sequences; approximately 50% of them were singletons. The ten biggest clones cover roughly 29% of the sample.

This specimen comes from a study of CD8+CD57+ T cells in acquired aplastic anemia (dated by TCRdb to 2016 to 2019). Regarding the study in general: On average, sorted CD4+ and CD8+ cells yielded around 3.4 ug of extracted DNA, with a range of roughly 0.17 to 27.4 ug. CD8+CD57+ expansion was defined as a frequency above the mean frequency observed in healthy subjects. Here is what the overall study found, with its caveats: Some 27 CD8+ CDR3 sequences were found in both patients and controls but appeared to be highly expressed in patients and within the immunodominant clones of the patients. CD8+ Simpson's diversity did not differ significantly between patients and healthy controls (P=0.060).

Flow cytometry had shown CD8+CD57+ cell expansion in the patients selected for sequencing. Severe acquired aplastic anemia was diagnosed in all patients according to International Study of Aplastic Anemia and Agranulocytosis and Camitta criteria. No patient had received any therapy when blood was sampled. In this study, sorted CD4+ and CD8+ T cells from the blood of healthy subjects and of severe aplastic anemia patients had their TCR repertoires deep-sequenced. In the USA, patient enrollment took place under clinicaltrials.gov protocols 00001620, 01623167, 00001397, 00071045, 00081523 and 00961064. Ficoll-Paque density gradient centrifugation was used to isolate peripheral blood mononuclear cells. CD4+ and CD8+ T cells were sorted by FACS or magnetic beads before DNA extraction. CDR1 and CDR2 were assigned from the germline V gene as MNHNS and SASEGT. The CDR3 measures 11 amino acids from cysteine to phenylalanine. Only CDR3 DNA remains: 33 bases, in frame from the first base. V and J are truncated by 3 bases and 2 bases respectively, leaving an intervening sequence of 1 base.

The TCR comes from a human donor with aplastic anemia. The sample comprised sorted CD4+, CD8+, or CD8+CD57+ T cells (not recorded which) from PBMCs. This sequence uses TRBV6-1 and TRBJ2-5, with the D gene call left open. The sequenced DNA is TGTGCCAGCAGTGAGCAAGAGACCCAGTACTTC. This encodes CASSEQETQYF.